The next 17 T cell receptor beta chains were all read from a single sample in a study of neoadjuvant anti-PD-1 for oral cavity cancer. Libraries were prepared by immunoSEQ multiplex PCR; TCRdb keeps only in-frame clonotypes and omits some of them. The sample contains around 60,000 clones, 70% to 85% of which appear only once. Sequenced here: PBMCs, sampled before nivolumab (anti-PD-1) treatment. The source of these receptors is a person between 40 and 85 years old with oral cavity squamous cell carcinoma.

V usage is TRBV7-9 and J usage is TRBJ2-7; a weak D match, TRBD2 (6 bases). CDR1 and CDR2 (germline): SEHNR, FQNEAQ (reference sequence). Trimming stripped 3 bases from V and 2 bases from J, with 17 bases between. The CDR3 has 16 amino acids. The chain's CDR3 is CASSFGSNSGTYEQYF. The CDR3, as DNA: TGTGCCAGCAGCTTTGGATCGAATAGCGGCACCTACGAGCAGTACTTC.

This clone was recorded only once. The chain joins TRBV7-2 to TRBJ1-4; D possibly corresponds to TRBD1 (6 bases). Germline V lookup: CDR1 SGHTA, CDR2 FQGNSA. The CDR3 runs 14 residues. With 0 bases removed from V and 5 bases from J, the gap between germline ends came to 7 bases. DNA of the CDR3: TGTGCCAGCAGCTTAGCGGGGGCGAATGAAAAACTGTTTTTT. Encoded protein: CASSLAGANEKLFF.

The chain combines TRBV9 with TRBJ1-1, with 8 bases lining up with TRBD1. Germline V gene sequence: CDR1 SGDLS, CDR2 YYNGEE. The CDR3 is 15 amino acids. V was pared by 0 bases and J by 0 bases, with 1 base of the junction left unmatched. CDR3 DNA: TGTGCCAGCAGCGTAGAGGACAGGGTGAACACTGAAGCTTTCTTT. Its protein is CASSVEDRVNTEAFF.

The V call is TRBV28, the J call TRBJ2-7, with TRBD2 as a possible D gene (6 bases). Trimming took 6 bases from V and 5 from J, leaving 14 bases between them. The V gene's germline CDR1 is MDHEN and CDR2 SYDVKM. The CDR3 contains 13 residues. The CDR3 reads CASSPTSSHEQYF. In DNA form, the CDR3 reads TGTGCCAGCAGCCCGACTAGTTCCCACGAGCAGTACTTC.

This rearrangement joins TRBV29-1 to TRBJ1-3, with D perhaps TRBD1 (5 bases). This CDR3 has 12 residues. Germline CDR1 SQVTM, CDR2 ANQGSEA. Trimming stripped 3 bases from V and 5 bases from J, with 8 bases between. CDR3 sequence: CSVDDSRNTIYF. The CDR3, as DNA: TGCAGCGTTGATGACAGTAGAAACACCATATATTTT.

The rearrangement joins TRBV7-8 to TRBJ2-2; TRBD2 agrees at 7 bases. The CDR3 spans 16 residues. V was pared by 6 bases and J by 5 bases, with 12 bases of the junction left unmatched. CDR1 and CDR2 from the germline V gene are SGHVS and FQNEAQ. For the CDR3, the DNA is TGTGCCAGCAGATTACTAGCGCAAGCCGGAACCGGGGAGCTGTTTTTT. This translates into CASRLLAQAGTGELFF.

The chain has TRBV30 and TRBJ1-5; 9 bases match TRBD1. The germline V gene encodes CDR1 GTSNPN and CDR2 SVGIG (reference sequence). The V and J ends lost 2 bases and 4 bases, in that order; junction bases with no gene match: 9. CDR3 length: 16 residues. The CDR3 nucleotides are TGTGCCTGGAGTCTGCTACAGGGGGCGAGGAATCAGCCCCAGCATTTT. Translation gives CAWSLLQGARNQPQHF.

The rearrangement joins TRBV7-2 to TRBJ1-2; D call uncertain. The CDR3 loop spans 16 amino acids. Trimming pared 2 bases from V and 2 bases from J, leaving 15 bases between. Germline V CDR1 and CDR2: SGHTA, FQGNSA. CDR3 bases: TGTGCCAGCAGCTTAAGAGAAGCATTTAAGAACTATGGCTACACCTTC. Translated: CASSLREAFKNYGYTF.

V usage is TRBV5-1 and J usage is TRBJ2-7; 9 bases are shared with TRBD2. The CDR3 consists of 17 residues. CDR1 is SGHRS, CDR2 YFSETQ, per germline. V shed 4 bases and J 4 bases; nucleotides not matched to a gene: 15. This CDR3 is CASSLLAGTSSLYEQYF. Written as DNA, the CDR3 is TGCGCCAGCAGCCTACTAGCAGGGACTAGCTCTTTATACGAGCAGTACTTC.

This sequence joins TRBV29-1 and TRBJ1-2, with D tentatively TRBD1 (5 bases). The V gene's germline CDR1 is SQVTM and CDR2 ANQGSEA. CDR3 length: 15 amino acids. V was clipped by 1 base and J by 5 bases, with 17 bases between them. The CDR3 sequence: CSVEGTDSFEYGYTF. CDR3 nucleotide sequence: TGCAGCGTTGAAGGTACCGACAGTTTTGAATATGGCTACACCTTC.

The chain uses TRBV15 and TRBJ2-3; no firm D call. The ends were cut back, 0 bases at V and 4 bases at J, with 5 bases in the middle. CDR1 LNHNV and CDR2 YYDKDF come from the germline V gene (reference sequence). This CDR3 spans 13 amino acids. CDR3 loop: CATSRDHADTQYF. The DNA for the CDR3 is TGTGCCACCAGCAGAGATCATGCAGATACGCAGTATTTT.

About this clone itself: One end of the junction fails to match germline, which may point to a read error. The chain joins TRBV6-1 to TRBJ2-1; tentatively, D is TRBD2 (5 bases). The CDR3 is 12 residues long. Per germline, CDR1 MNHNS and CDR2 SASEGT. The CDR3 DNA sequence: TGTGCCAGCAGTCACTTTGGGGAGTCCCCCATCTTC. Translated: CASSHFGESPIF.

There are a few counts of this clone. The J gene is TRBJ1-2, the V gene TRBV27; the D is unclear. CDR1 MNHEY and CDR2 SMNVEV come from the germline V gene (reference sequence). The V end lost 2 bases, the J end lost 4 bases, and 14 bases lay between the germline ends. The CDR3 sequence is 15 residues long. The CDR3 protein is CASSLGPRSTYGYTF. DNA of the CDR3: TGTGCCAGCAGTTTAGGGCCGAGGAGTACCTATGGCTACACCTTC.

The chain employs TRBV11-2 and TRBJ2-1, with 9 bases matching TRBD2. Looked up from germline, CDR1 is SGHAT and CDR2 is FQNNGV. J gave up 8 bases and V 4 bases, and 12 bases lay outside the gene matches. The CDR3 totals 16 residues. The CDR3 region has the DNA TGTGCCAGCAGCTCCAATGCGGTAGCGGGAGTATATGAGCAGTTCTTC. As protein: CASSSNAVAGVYEQFF.

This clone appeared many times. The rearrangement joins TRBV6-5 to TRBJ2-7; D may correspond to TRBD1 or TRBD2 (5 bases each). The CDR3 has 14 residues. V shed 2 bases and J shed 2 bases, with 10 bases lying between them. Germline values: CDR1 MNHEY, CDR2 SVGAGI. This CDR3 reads CASSYNRGAYEQYF. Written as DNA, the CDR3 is TGTGCCAGCAGTTACAACAGAGGGGCCTACGAGCAGTACTTC.

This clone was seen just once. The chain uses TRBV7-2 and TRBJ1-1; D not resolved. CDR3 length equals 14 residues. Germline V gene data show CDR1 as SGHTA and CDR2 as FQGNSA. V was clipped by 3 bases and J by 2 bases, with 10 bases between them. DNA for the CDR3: TGTGCCAGCAGCTTGGTGGCCGCCAACACTGAAGCTTTCTTT. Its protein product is CASSLVAANTEAFF.

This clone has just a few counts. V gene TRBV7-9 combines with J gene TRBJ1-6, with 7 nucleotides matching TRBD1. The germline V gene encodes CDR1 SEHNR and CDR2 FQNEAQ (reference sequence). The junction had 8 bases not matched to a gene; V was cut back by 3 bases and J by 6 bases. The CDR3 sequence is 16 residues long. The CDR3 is CASSFLPGQLNSPLHF. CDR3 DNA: TGTGCCAGCAGCTTCCTTCCGGGACAGCTTAATTCACCCCTCCACTTT.